What follows are 11 T cell receptor beta chains derived from one specimen sequenced in a study of blood T cell repertoires in COVID-19. Sequencing was performed with immunoSEQ multiplex PCR; in TCRdb, only in-frame clones are kept and a portion is missing. The sample gives about 190,000 clones, 78% of which show up once; 2.8% is in the top ten. Sequenced: peripheral blood. The receptors stem from an elderly woman with active or convalescent COVID-19.

The rearrangement joins TRBV14 to TRBJ1-1; D not certain. CDR3 length: 14 residues. Germline loops: CDR1 SGHDN, CDR2 FVKESK. Between the trimmed V and J ends, which lost 5 bases and 1 base, there was a span of 11 bases. This chain's CDR3 is CASSGPSRNTEAFF. The CDR3 DNA follows: TGTGCCAGCAGCGGCCCATCCCGGAACACTGAAGCTTTCTTT.

The genes are TRBV29-1 and TRBJ2-5; 8 bases fit TRBD1. CDR1 and CDR2 (germline): SQVTM, ANQGSEA. V gave up 5 bases and J gave up 5 bases; unmatched junction bases: 7. The CDR3 runs 13 residues. CDR3 sequence reads: CSVKDRASETQYF. Written as DNA, the CDR3 is TGCAGCGTTAAGGACAGGGCCTCTGAGACCCAGTACTTC.

The chain is built from TRBV5-1 and TRBJ2-5, with unresolved D. Per germline, CDR1 SGHRS and CDR2 YFSETQ. CDR3 length: 15 amino acids. V dropped 0 bases and J dropped 4 bases, with 13 bases sitting between them. CDR3 sequence reads: CASSLDFLVRETQYF. CDR3 coding DNA: TGCGCCAGCAGCTTGGATTTCCTAGTCCGAGAGACCCAGTACTTC.

This chain links TRBV11-2 with TRBJ1-1, with D possibly TRBD1 on 5 matching bases. The CDR3 totals 14 residues. Between the trimmed V and J ends, which lost 1 base and 1 base, there was a span of 7 bases. CDR1 and CDR2 (germline): SGHAT, FQNNGV. As DNA, the CDR3 is TGTGCCAGCAGCTTAGGACAGCAGAACACTGAAGCTTTCTTT. Encoded protein: CASSLGQQNTEAFF.

The chain joins TRBV29-1 to TRBJ2-5; D may be TRBD2 (5 bases). The V end lost 5 bases, the J end lost 4 bases, and 20 bases lay between the germline ends. Germline values: CDR1 SQVTM, CDR2 ANQGSEA. CDR3 size: 15 residues. The CDR3: CSVNYRGTAGETQYF. For the CDR3, the DNA is TGCAGCGTTAATTATCGTGGCACCGCGGGAGAGACCCAGTACTTC.

With regard to this clone: Other DNA sequences in the sample encode the same CDR3. The chain has TRBV3-1 (or the pseudogene TRBV3-2) and TRBJ1-2, with TRBD1 matching over 8 bases. Trimming cost V 6 bases and J 3 bases; bases outside gene matches: 12. CDR1 LGHDT and CDR2 YNNKEL come from the germline V gene (reference sequence). The CDR3 covers 16 residues. CDR3 sequence reads: CASSQPGTGVHYGYTF. CDR3 DNA: TGTGCCAGCAGTCAACCTGGGACAGGCGTCCACTATGGCTACACCTTC.

This chain connects TRBV4-3 to TRBJ1-1; possibly TRBD1 for D (6 bases). This CDR3 comprises 17 residues. The germline V and J ends were trimmed by 0 bases and 2 bases, with 16 bases remaining between them. Per germline, CDR1 LGHNA and CDR2 YSLEER. The CDR3 loop reads CASSQDWRGRINTEAFF. CDR3 in DNA: TGCGCCAGCAGCCAAGATTGGCGGGGGCGGATCAACACTGAAGCTTTCTTT.

The chain combines TRBV7-2 with TRBJ1-5, with D tentatively TRBD1 (5 bases). This CDR3 is built from 16 residues. Trimming shortened V by 1 base and J by 6 bases, and 16 bases separated the two germline ends. Germline CDR1 is SGHTA and CDR2 is FQGNSA. In nucleotides, the CDR3 is TGTGCCAGCAGCTTAGGCGGAGGGGACGGCCGTCAGCCCCAGCATTTT. Amino acid sequence: CASSLGGGDGRQPQHF. Full variable domain (outside the CDR3, taken from reference TRBV7-2 and TRBJ1-5): GAGVSQSPSNKVTEKGKDVELRCDPISGHTALYWYRQSLGQGLEFLIYFQGNSAPDKSGLPSDRFSAERTGGSVSTLTIQRTQQEDSAVYLCASSLGGGDGRQPQHFGDGTRLSIL.

The chain links TRBV19 to TRBJ1-5; D might be TRBD1 (6 bases). With 4 bases removed from V and 2 bases from J, the gap between germline ends came to 12 bases. The CDR3 has 15 amino acids. Germline CDR1 LNHDA, CDR2 SQIVND (reference sequence). The CDR3 nucleotides are TGTGCCAGTAGTAAGTCCCCAGGGGGCAATCAGCCCCAGCATTTT. It specifies CASSKSPGGNQPQHF. Drawing the rest from reference TRBV19 and TRBJ1-5, the complete variable domain is DGGITQSPKYLFRKEGQNVTLSCEQNLNHDAMYWYRQDPGQGLRLIYYSQIVNDFQKGDIAEGYSVSREKKESFPLTVTSAQKNPTAFYLCASSKSPGGNQPQHFGDGTRLSIL.

The chain recombines TRBV20-1 with TRBJ1-1, with D perhaps TRBD1 (5 bases). This CDR3 is 13 amino acids long. The germline V and J ends were trimmed by 3 bases and 3 bases, with 11 bases remaining between them. Germline lookup yields CDR1 DFQATT and CDR2 SNEGSKA (reference sequence). CDR3 sequence reads: CSASPDRYTEAFF. CDR3 DNA sequence: TGCAGTGCTAGTCCCGACAGATACACTGAAGCTTTCTTT.

The rearrangement joins TRBV11-2 to TRBJ2-7, with D perhaps TRBD1 (5 bases). The germline V and J ends were trimmed by 1 base and 1 base, with 5 bases remaining between them. The length of the CDR3 is 13 residues. The germline gives CDR1 SGHAT, CDR2 FQNNGV. The CDR3 loop is CASSLAGSYEQYF. In DNA form, the CDR3 reads TGTGCCAGCAGCTTAGCAGGGTCCTACGAGCAGTACTTC. The variable domain in full, completed from reference TRBV11-2 and TRBJ2-7, reads EAGVAQSPRYKIIEKRQSVAFWCNPISGHATLYWYQQILGQGPKLLIQFQNNGVVDDSQLPKDRFSAERLKGVDSTLKIQPAKLEDSAVYLCASSLAGSYEQYFGPGTRLTVT.